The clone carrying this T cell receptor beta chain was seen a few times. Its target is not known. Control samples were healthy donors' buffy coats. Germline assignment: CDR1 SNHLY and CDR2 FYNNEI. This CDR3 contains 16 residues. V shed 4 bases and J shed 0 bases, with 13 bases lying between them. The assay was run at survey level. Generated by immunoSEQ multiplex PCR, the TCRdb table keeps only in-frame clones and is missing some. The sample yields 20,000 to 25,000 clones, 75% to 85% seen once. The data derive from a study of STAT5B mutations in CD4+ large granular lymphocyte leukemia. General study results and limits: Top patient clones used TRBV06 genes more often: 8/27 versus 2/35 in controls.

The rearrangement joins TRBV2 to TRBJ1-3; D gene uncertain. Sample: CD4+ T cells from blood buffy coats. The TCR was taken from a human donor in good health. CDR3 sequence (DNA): TGTGCCAGCAGTGCCCCCGTGTCCTTCTCTGGAAACACCATATATTTT. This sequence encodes CASSAPVSFSGNTIYF.